The rows below give T cell receptor beta chains drawn from one sample of a study of CD8 T cells in Susac syndrome. Each CDR3 protein gets one entry after TCRdb re-called the immunoSEQ multiplex PCR reads with MiXCR. The data hold roughly 180,000 distinct CDR3 sequences, with just under 95% observed a single time. What was sequenced was CD4+ T cells from PBMCs. The source of these receptors is a human donor in good health. The conserved cysteine and the conserved F or W are not part of the CDR3 here. Fields, in order: V gene, J gene, CDR3 protein.

TRBV2,TRBJ2-1,ASSGGQGDEQF
TRBV5-6,TRBJ2-7,ASSYGQAAYEQY
TRBV6-5,TRBJ2-4,ASSYGHGNIQY
TRBV3-1,TRBJ1-5,ASLRGTGQPQH
TRBV29-1,TRBJ2-7,SVEGDRVYEQY
TRBV28,TRBJ2-4,ASSKSTAPVIQY
TRBV18,TRBJ2-1,ASEPGGLYNEQF
TRBV20-1,TRBJ1-1,SAPLTGNTEAF
TRBV12-3/TRBV12-4,TRBJ1-2,ASSQGQGVDTYGYT
TRBV6-4,TRBJ2-2,ASSDVQGGELF
TRBV6-5,TRBJ2-7,ASSQSGYQY
TRBV12-3/TRBV12-4,TRBJ2-1,ASTPGSSYNEQF
TRBV4-3,TRBJ2-7,ASSQYTPSGHTSYEQY
TRBV7-9,TRBJ2-1,ASSYDAYNEQF
TRBV20-1,TRBJ1-4,SAMPGSGGDEKLF
TRBV3-1,TRBJ2-1,ASSRSGTGSYNEQF
TRBV20-1,TRBJ1-1,SAYSDTGGVGGAF
TRBV11-2,TRBJ1-2,ASSLVPGQGARGYT
TRBV29-1,TRBJ2-2,SVADSLNTGELF
TRBV20-1,TRBJ1-5,SARGYSNQPQH
TRBV5-1,TRBJ2-3,ASSFSGTDPDTQY
TRBV30,TRBJ2-2,ARGGLINTGELF
TRBV20-1,TRBJ2-1,SASSRDRGINEQF
TRBV28,TRBJ2-5,ASSHKDRKETQY
TRBV29-1,TRBJ2-5,SVDYGGGETQY
TRBV29-1,TRBJ2-1,SVLRTSFTYNEQF
TRBV28,TRBJ2-3,ASTSGQNTDTQY
TRBV27,TRBJ2-7,ASSSLPGTAFSYEQY
TRBV7-2,TRBJ1-5,ASSLTGVVGNQPQH
TRBV15,TRBJ2-7,ATSRDLRTSGYEQY
TRBV20-1,TRBJ2-2,SAGLRELF
TRBV30,TRBJ2-3,AWSVRGGIDTQY
TRBV24-1,TRBJ2-5,ATSDPEGSWETQY
TRBV20-1,TRBJ1-1,SARDPGRDTEAF
TRBV2,TRBJ2-1,ASSPPPGAYNEQF
TRBV9,TRBJ2-5,ASSVSGGRVETQY
TRBV9,TRBJ1-1,ASSVYSGLSTEAF
TRBV27,TRBJ2-6,ASSLGTGGSGANVLT
TRBV29-1,TRBJ1-5,SAGQSYQSQH
TRBV5-1,TRBJ2-7,ASSFGGGIPYEQY
TRBV19,TRBJ1-1,ASRQPQGAGNTEAF
TRBV30,TRBJ1-3,AWSSGNTIY
TRBV28,TRBJ2-7,ASSTGLAGAYEQY
TRBV30,TRBJ1-2,AGNRGSTPGYT
TRBV7-9,TRBJ2-7,ASSRSGDGSYEQY
TRBV6-2/TRBV6-3,TRBJ2-7,ASSSLDRARYEQY
TRBV7-6,TRBJ2-1,ASSSSGSNEQF
TRBV12-3/TRBV12-4,TRBJ2-1,ASSFGLAGVGDEQF
TRBV28,TRBJ2-1,ASSLIAGGYNEQF